This T cell receptor beta chain stems from a study of blood T cells in healthy people across ages. This clonotype showed up just a few times. Its specificity is unknown. Study-wide results and limits: Diversity figures derived from one million T cells were judged to underestimate the true value.

Alongside a J-beta primer mix, a sample-barcoded 5' primer served in a second PCR lasting roughly 6 to 12 cycles. TCRdb redid the calling of the 5' RACE reads with MiXCR, one entry per CDR3 protein. Of about 1.4 million distinct CDR3 sequences listed, 45% to 70% were seen once; the top ten hold 6.7%. What was sequenced was blood. The TCR sequence derives from a young man in good health.

Here the CDR3 reads CATLAGEETQYF. The CDR3 coding sequence is TGTGCCACCTTAGCGGGAGAAGAGACCCAGTACTTC. The V gene is TRBV10-3, the J gene TRBJ2-5; TRBD2 matches at 9 bases. Trimming took 10 bases from V and 3 from J; bases not matched to a gene: 3. The CDR3 runs 12 residues. The germline V gene has CDR1 ENHRY and CDR2 SYGVKD.